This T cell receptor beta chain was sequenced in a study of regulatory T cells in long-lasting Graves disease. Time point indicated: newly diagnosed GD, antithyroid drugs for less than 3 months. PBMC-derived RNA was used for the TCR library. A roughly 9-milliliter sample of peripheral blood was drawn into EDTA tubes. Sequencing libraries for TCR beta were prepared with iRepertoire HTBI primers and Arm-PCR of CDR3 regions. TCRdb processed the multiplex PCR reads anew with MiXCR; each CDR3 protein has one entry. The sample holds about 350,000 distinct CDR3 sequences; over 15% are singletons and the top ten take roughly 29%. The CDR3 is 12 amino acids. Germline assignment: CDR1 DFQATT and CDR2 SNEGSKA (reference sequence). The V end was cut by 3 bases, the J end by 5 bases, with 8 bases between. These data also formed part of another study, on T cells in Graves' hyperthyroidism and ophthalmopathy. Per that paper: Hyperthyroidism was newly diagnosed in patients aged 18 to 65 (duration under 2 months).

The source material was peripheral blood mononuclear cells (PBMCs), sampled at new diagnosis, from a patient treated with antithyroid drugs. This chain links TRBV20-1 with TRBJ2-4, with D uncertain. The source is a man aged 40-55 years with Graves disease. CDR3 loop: CSASRTQNIQYF. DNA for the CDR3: TGCAGTGCTAGCAGGACCCAAAACATTCAGTACTTC.